This T cell receptor (beta chain) appears in the sequencing data of a study of blood T cell repertoires in COVID-19. Study-level background: From T cells, B-cell-depleted T cells, or PBMCs came the material, which was cDNA or gDNA.

The repertoire was sequenced with immunoSEQ multiplex PCR; TCRdb's copy has only in-frame clones and lacks some. The top ten clones hold about 4.2% of a sample with about 87,000 clones, roughly 75% of them seen once. The receptor comes from a woman between 45 and 60 years old with acute or convalescent COVID-19. Sequenced material: peripheral blood.

CDR3 residues: CASSSGTAAYGYTF. DNA of the CDR3: TGCGCCAGCAGCTCAGGGACAGCCGCATATGGCTACACCTTC. This sequence joins TRBV5-1 and TRBJ1-2; the match to TRBD1 covers 7 bases. The germline CDR1 and CDR2 sequences are SGHRS and YFSETQ. The V segment lost 3 bases and the J segment 5 bases; nucleotides outside the gene matches: 7. The CDR3 sequence is 14 residues long.